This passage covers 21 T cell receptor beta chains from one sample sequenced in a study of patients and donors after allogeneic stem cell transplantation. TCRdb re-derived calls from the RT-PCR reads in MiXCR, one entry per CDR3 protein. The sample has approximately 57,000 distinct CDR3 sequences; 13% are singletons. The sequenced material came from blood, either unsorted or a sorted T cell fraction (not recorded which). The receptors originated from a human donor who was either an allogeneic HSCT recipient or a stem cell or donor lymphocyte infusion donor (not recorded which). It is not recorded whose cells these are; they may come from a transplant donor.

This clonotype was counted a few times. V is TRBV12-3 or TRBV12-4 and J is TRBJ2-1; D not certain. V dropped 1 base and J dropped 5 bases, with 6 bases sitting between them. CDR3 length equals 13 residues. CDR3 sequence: CASSLGPNNEQFF. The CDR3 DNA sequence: TGTGCCAGCAGTTTAGGGCCCAACAATGAGCAGTTCTTC.

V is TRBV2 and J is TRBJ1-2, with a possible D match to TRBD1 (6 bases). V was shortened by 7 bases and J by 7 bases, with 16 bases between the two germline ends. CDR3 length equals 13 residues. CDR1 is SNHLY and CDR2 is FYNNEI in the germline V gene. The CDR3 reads CASTDHRERGYTF. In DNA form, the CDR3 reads TGTGCCAGCACTGACCACAGGGAGCGTGGCTACACCTTC.

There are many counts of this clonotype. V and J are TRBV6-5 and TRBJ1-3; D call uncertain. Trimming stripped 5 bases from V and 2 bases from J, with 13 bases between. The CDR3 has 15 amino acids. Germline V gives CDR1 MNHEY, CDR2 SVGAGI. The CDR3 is CASSTIREPGNTIYF. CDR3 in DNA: TGTGCCAGCAGTACCATAAGGGAGCCTGGAAACACCATATATTTT.

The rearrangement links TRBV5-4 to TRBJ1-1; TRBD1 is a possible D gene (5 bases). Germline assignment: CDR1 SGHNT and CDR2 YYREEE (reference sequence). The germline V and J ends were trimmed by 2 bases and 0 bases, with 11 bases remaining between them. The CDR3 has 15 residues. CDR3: CASSLPGPVNTEAFF. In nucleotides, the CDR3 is TGTGCCAGCAGCTTACCAGGGCCTGTGAACACTGAAGCTTTCTTT.

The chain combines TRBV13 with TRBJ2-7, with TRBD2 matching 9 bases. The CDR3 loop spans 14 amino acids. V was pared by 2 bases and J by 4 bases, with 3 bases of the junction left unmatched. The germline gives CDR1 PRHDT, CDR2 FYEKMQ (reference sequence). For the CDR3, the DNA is TGTGCCAGCAGCTTAAGACTAGCGGTATACGAGCAGTACTTC. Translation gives CASSLRLAVYEQYF.

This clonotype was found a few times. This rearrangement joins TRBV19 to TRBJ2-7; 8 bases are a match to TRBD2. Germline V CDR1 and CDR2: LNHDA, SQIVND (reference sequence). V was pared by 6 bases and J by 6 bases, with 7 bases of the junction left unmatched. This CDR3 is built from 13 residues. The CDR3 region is CASRSGGLSEQYF. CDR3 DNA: TGTGCCAGTAGGAGCGGGGGACTGAGCGAGCAGTACTTC.

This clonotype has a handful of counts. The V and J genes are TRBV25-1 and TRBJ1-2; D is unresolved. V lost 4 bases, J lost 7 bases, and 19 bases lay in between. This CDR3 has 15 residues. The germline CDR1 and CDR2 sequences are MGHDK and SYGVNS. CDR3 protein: CASSGFGQFIGGYTF. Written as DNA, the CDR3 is TGTGCCAGCAGTGGATTCGGGCAGTTCATTGGTGGCTACACCTTC.

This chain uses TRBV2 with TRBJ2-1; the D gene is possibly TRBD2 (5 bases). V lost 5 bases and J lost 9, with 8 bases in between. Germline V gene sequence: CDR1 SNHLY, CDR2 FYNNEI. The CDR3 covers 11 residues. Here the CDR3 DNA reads TGTGCCAGCAGTAAGACTACTGAGCAGTTCTTC. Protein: CASSKTTEQFF.

CDR3 loop: CSARPHPFVPIPYEQYF. CDR3 sequence (DNA): TGCAGTGCTAGACCTCACCCATTCGTCCCTATACCCTACGAGCAGTACTTC. The chain recombines TRBV20-1 with TRBJ2-7; D ambiguous. Germline CDR1 reads DFQATT; CDR2 reads SNEGSKA (reference sequence). This CDR3 contains 17 residues. V lost 2 bases to trimming and J lost 2 bases, with 22 bases between them.

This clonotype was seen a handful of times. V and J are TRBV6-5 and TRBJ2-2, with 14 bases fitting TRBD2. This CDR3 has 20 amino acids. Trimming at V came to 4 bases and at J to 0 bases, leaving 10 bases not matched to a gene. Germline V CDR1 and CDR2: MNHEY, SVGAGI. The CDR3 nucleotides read TGTGCCAGCAGTTTACGGCTGGGACTAGCGGGAGACCCGAACACCGGGGAGCTGTTTTTT. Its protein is CASSLRLGLAGDPNTGELFF.

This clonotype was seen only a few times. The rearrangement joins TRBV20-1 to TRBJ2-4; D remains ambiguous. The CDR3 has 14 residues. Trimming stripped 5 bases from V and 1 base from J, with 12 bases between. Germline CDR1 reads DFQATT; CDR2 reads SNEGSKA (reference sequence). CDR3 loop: CSALDLGAKNIQYF. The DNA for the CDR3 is TGCAGTGCTCTGGATCTAGGGGCCAAAAACATTCAGTACTTC.

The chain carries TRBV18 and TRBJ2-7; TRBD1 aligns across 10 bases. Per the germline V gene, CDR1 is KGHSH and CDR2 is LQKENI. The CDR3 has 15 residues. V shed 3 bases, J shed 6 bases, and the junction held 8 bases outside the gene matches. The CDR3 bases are TGTGCCAGCTCACCCCACAGGACAGGGGGGTTCGAGCAGTACTTC. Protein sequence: CASSPHRTGGFEQYF.

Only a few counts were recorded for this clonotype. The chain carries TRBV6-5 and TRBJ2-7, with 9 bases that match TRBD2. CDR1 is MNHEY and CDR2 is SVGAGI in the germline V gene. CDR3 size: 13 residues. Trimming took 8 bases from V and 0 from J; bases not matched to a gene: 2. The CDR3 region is CASELAGSYEQYF. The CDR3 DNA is TGTGCCAGCGAACTAGCGGGCTCCTACGAGCAGTACTTC.

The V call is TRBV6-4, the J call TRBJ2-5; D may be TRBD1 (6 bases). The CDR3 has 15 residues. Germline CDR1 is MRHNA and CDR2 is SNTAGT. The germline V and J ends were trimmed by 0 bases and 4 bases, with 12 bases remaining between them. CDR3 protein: CASSDSAGAGETQYF. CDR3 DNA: TGTGCCAGCAGTGACTCGGCAGGGGCGGGAGAGACCCAGTACTTC.

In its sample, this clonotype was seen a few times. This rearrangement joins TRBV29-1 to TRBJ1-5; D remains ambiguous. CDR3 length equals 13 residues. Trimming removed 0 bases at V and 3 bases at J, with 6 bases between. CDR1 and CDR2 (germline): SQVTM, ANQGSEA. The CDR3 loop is CSVEEGYNQPQHF. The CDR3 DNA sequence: TGCAGCGTTGAAGAGGGGTACAATCAGCCCCAGCATTTT.

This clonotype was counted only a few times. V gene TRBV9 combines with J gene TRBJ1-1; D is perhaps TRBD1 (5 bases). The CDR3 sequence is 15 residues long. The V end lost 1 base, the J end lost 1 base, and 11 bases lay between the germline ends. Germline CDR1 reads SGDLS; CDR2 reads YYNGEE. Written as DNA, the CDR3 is TGTGCCAGCAGCGTATCAGGGCCCGCGAACACTGAAGCTTTCTTT. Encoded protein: CASSVSGPANTEAFF.

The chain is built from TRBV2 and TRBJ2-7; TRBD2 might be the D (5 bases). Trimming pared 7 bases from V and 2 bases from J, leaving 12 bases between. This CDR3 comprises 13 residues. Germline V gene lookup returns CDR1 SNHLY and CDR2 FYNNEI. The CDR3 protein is CASIPDGAYEQYF. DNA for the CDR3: TGTGCCAGCATACCAGACGGGGCCTACGAGCAGTACTTC.

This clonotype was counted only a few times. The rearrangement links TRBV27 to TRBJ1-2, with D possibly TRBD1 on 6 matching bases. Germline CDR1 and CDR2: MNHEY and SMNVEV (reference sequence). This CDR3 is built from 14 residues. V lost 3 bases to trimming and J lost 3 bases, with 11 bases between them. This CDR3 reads CASSFSQGYYGYTF. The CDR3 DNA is TGTGCCAGCAGTTTTTCCCAGGGGTACTATGGCTACACCTTC.

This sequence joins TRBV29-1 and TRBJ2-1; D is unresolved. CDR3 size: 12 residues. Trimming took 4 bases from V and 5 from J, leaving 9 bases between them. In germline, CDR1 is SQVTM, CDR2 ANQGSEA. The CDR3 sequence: CSVAASHNEQFF. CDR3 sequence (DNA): TGCAGCGTTGCGGCCAGCCACAATGAGCAGTTCTTC.

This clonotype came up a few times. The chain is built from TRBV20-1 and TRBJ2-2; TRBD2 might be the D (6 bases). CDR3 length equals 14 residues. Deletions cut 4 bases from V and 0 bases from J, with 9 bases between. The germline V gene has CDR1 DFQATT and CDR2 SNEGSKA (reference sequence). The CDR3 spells CSAKGLANTGELFF. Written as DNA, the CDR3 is TGCAGTGCTAAGGGACTTGCGAACACCGGGGAGCTGTTTTTT.

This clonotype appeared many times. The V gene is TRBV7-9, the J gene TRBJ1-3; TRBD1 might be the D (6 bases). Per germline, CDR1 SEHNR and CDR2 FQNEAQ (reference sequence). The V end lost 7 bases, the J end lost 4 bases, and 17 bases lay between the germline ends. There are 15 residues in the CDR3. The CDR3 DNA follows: TGTGCCAGCACCGAAACAGGGTCGGCAGGAAACACCATATATTTT. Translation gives CASTETGSAGNTIYF.